The 15 T cell receptor beta chains below come from one sample, sequenced in a study of neurological immune-mediated disorders. TCRdb reprocessed the 5' RACE reads via MiXCR and lists one record per CDR3 protein. The table includes just over 30,000 distinct CDR3 sequences, less than 5% detected once. Sequencing was performed on CD4+ T cells from blood. The receptors stem from a woman between 40 and 55 years old in good health.

There are many counts of this clonotype. The rearrangement links TRBV9 to TRBJ2-5, with 14 bases identical to TRBD2. CDR3 length: 16 amino acids. The V gene end was trimmed by 3 bases and the J gene end by 4 bases; junction bases not matched to a gene: 5. Germline lookup yields CDR1 SGDLS and CDR2 YYNGEE. CDR3 bases: TGTGCCAGCAGCGAGGGGACTAGCGGGGGACGAGAGACCCAGTACTTC. Protein product: CASSEGTSGGRETQYF.

There are many counts of this clonotype. The chain links TRBV20-1 to TRBJ1-5, with TRBD1 matching 8 bases. V lost 8 bases, J lost 0 bases, and 6 bases stayed unmatched. The CDR3 runs to 14 residues. CDR1 DFQATT and CDR2 SNEGSKA come from the germline V gene (reference sequence). The DNA for the CDR3 is TGCAGTAGTAGGACAGGGATTAGCAATCAGCCCCAGCATTTT. Residues: CSSRTGISNQPQHF.

This clonotype was seen at least ten times. The chain is built from TRBV5-1 and TRBJ2-7; D possibly matches TRBD1 or TRBD2 (5 bases each). The germline gives CDR1 SGHRS, CDR2 YFSETQ. The CDR3 contains 13 residues. The ends were cut back, 4 bases at V and 3 bases at J, with 11 bases in the middle. The CDR3 spells CASSRGRDYEQYF. The CDR3 coding sequence is TGCGCCAGCAGCAGGGGACGGGACTACGAGCAGTACTTC. Complete variable domain (other parts from reference TRBV5-1 and TRBJ2-7): KAGVTQTPRYLIKTRGQQVTLSCSPISGHRSVSWYQQTPGQGLQFLFEYFSETQRNKGNFPGRFSGRQFSNSRSEMNVSTLELGDSALYLCASSRGRDYEQYFGPGTRLTVT.

This chain connects TRBV20-1 to TRBJ2-1; possible D gene TRBD2, 6 bases. Germline V gene lookup returns CDR1 DFQATT and CDR2 SNEGSKA (reference sequence). V lost 5 bases to trimming and J lost 0 bases, with 11 bases between them. There are 14 residues in the CDR3. CDR3 residues: CSAETSGSYNEQFF. The CDR3 DNA reads TGCAGTGCTGAGACTAGTGGCTCCTACAATGAGCAGTTCTTC.

There are many counts of this clonotype. This chain connects TRBV5-1 to TRBJ1-6, with D possibly matching TRBD1 (6 bases). CDR1 and CDR2 from the germline V gene are SGHRS and YFSETQ. V was clipped by 1 base and J by 0 bases, with 23 bases between them. The CDR3 loop spans 21 amino acids. CDR3 sequence: CASSLFIPGTYRSSYNSPLHF. CDR3 sequence (DNA): TGCGCCAGCAGCTTGTTCATCCCAGGGACATACAGGAGCTCCTATAATTCACCCCTCCACTTT.

This clonotype was counted ten times or more. The gene calls are TRBV19 and TRBJ1-2, with D unclear. CDR3 size: 10 residues. Germline V gives CDR1 LNHDA, CDR2 SQIVND (reference sequence). V shed 6 bases and J shed 7 bases, with 6 bases lying between them. The DNA of the CDR3 is TGTGCCAGTAGGAAGATTGGCTACACCTTC. Protein: CASRKIGYTF.

The chain carries TRBV28 and TRBJ1-1, with 10 bases matching TRBD1. The CDR3 extends over 12 amino acids. The germline V gene encodes CDR1 MDHEN and CDR2 SYDVKM. CDR3 in DNA: TGTGACAGAGGGACAGGGGTCACTGAAGCTTTCTTT. This sequence encodes CDRGTGVTEAFF.

There are many counts of this clonotype. This CDR3 is CASSRSLPGGSSYEQYF. The CDR3 bases are TGTGCCAGCTCACGCTCCCTCCCCGGCGGGAGCTCCTACGAGCAGTACTTC. The rearrangement links TRBV18 to TRBJ2-7; 7 positions agree with TRBD2. CDR3 length: 17 amino acids. V was pared by 4 bases and J by 0 bases, with 12 bases of the junction left unmatched. Germline loops: CDR1 KGHSH, CDR2 LQKENI.

This clonotype occurred many times. V and J are TRBV3-1 and TRBJ2-6; D call uncertain. CDR3 length: 15 residues. CDR1 LGHDT and CDR2 YNNKEL come from the germline V gene (reference sequence). Trimming removed 7 bases at V and 0 bases at J, with 10 bases between. This CDR3 is CASNKPSSGANVLTF. CDR3 DNA sequence: TGTGCCAGCAACAAACCGAGCTCTGGGGCCAACGTCCTGACTTTC. Together with reference TRBV3-1 and TRBJ2-6, the CDR3 gives the full variable domain: DTAVSQTPKYLVTQMGNDKSIKCEQNLGHDTMYWYKQDSKKFLKIMFSYNNKELIINETVPNRFSPKSPDKAHLNLHINSLELGDSAVYFCASNKPSSGANVLTFGAGSRLTVL.

The table lists this clonotype with many counts. The chain combines TRBV10-3 with TRBJ2-2; 10 bases line up with TRBD1. Germline V gene sequence: CDR1 ENHRY, CDR2 SYGVKD. The CDR3 has 14 residues. With V trimmed by 6 bases and J by 4 bases, 2 bases remained unmatched. The CDR3 region is CAISRTGGTGELFF. CDR3 coding DNA: TGTGCCATCAGCCGGACAGGGGGCACCGGGGAGCTGTTTTTT.

There are many counts of this clonotype. The chain recombines TRBV20-1 with TRBJ2-1; D remains unclear. Germline CDR1 reads DFQATT; CDR2 reads SNEGSKA (reference sequence). Between the trimmed V and J ends, which lost 6 bases and 5 bases, there was a span of 8 bases. This CDR3 has 11 amino acids. CDR3 sequence: CSAREDNEQFF. The CDR3 DNA follows: TGCAGTGCCCGCGAGGACAATGAGCAGTTCTTC.

This clonotype was counted many times. This chain joins TRBV19 and TRBJ2-1; 10 bases align to TRBD2. J was trimmed by 8 bases and V by 6 bases; bases with no gene match: 13. The CDR3 consists of 16 residues. Germline V gene lookup returns CDR1 LNHDA and CDR2 SQIVND (reference sequence). The CDR3 nucleotides read TGTGCCAGTAGCCCCGCTAGCGGGAGACTAGGGTATGAGCAGTTCTTC. It codes for CASSPASGRLGYEQFF. The whole variable domain, filled in from reference TRBV19 and TRBJ2-1, reads DGGITQSPKYLFRKEGQNVTLSCEQNLNHDAMYWYRQDPGQGLRLIYYSQIVNDFQKGDIAEGYSVSREKKESFPLTVTSAQKNPTAFYLCASSPASGRLGYEQFFGPGTRLTVL.

The sample holds many counts of this clonotype. The chain recombines TRBV5-1 with TRBJ2-3, with TRBD2 matching 7 bases. After removal of 5 bases from V and 1 base from J, the junction contained 10 bases not matched to a gene. CDR1 is SGHRS, CDR2 YFSETQ, per germline. The CDR3 covers 16 residues. In DNA form, the CDR3 reads TGCGCCAGCAGTCTGAAAGCGGGGCTAGGCACAGATACGCAGTATTTT. This sequence encodes CASSLKAGLGTDTQYF.

This clonotype was counted ten times or more. This rearrangement joins TRBV20-1 to TRBJ2-1; D possibly corresponds to TRBD2 (6 bases). The germline gives CDR1 DFQATT, CDR2 SNEGSKA (reference sequence). The V end was cut by 7 bases, the J end by 2 bases, with 12 bases between. The CDR3 runs to 13 residues. The CDR3 nucleotides read TGCAGTGGAGGATCGGGAGCCTACAATGAGCAGTTCTTC. Translation gives CSGGSGAYNEQFF.

There are many counts of this clonotype. The genes are TRBV25-1 and TRBJ2-7; 10 positions match TRBD1. The germline gives CDR1 MGHDK, CDR2 SYGVNS. J was trimmed by 4 bases and V by 6 bases; bases with no gene match: 6. The CDR3 extends over 14 amino acids. CDR3 DNA: TGTGCCAGCAGGGGGGACAGGGGTCAGTACGAGCAGTACTTC. Its protein is CASRGDRGQYEQYF.